A single TCR beta chain is shown here with its context. This specimen comes from a study of blood T cell repertoires in COVID-19. Assay: immunoSEQ multiplex PCR; the TCRdb copy retains only in-frame clones and omits some. The sample lists about 300,000 clones; more than 75% were seen once. Participants reported their clinical history, and cohort assignment relied on those reports. The V gene's germline CDR1 is MDHEN and CDR2 SYDVKM. Trimming cost V 7 bases and J 7 bases, with 19 bases left between them. This CDR3 contains 15 residues. V usage is TRBV28 and J usage is TRBJ1-4; the D is unclear. The receptor's source is a man in his thirties or forties who had recovered from COVID-19. Sequencing was done on a sample of PBMCs or T cells enriched from blood (not recorded which). CDR3 bases: TGTGCCAGCATTAGTCCGGGTGAGCGTGGTGAAAAACTGTTTTTT. It translates to CASISPGERGEKLFF.